The 14 T cell receptor beta chains below all came from one sample that was sequenced in a study of blood T cell repertoires in COVID-19 (TCRdb year 2020). Libraries came from the immunoSEQ multiplex PCR assay. Not all clones reach the TCRdb copy of this immuneACCESS table, which keeps in-frame sequences only. Checked studies attribute under half of the gap to unresolved V genes and leave the rest unexplained. Across this sample there are over 200,000 clones, with approximately 87% seen only once. Jointly, the top ten make up approximately 6.2% of the sample. Sequences were obtained from peripheral blood. All receptors come from a man in his 60s who had recovered from COVID-19.

The CDR3: CASSEREFYNQPQHF. As DNA, the CDR3 is TGTGCCAGCAGTGAACGGGAATTCTACAATCAGCCCCAGCATTTT. The chain employs TRBV6-1 and TRBJ1-5; no firm D call. V lost 2 bases and J lost 3, with 11 bases in between. This CDR3 has 15 amino acids. Germline V lookup: CDR1 MNHNS, CDR2 SASEGT.

This chain uses TRBV5-1 with TRBJ2-7, with TRBD1 matching 7 bases. The CDR3 runs to 14 residues. Germline CDR1 SGHRS, CDR2 YFSETQ. V trimming: 1 base; J trimming: 7 bases; junction bases outside the gene matches: 8. CDR3 loop: CASSLRDSVTEQYF. In nucleotides, the CDR3 is TGCGCCAGCAGCTTGAGGGACAGCGTTACTGAGCAGTACTTC.

The chain carries TRBV7-2 and TRBJ2-1, with TRBD1 identical over 11 bases. Per the germline V gene, CDR1 is SGHTA and CDR2 is FQGNSA. This CDR3 has 15 amino acids. V was clipped by 5 bases and J by 7 bases; unmatched bases: 7. The CDR3 nucleotides read TGTGCCAGCAGCGCAGGACAGGGGGCGCCGAATGAGCAGTTCTTC. Protein sequence: CASSAGQGAPNEQFF.

The chain couples TRBV7-6 to TRBJ1-1; 10 nucleotides agree with TRBD1. The CDR3 contains 15 residues. Germline assignment: CDR1 SGHVS and CDR2 FNYEAQ. J gave up 5 bases and V 0 bases, and 3 bases lay outside the gene matches. CDR3 region: CASSLAGTGVTEAFF. The CDR3 nucleotides are TGTGCCAGCAGCTTAGCCGGGACAGGGGTTACTGAAGCTTTCTTT.

V gene TRBV10-3 combines with J gene TRBJ2-3; 9 bases map to TRBD2. This CDR3 comprises 13 residues. Germline V CDR1 and CDR2: ENHRY, SYGVKD. The J segment lost 5 bases and the V segment lost 7 bases, leaving 4 bases of the junction unmatched. The CDR3 loop reads CAIKVAGVDTQYF. In DNA, the CDR3 is TGTGCCATCAAGGTAGCGGGGGTAGATACGCAGTATTTT.

The chain recombines TRBV28 with TRBJ2-7; 8 bases are a match to TRBD2. The junction had 15 bases not matched to a gene; V was cut back by 2 bases and J by 9 bases. The CDR3 is made up of 16 amino acids. The germline V gene has CDR1 MDHEN and CDR2 SYDVKM. CDR3 DNA sequence: TGTGCCAGCAGTTTAGTGGGTAGCGGGAACGAAGATGGGCAGTACTTC. This gives the protein CASSLVGSGNEDGQYF.

There are many counts of this clone. CDR3 sequence (DNA): TGTGCCAGCAGCTTGGGGCTAGGGCGGAGATATGCGAATACGCAGTATTTT. Translated, it gives CASSLGLGRRYANTQYF. The chain carries TRBV7-9 and TRBJ2-3, with D possibly being TRBD1 (5 bases). Germline V CDR1 and CDR2: SEHNR, FQNEAQ (reference sequence). Deletions cut 3 bases from V and 7 bases from J, with 23 bases between. The CDR3 has 17 residues.

This chain links TRBV6-2 or TRBV6-3 with TRBJ2-1; TRBD2 agrees at 10 bases. Trimming removed 6 bases from V and 0 bases from J; junction bases left unmatched: 8. The CDR3 has 17 residues. CDR1 is MNHEY and CDR2 is SVGEGT in the germline V gene. Written as DNA, the CDR3 is TGTGCCAGCAGCCCATCTCAGCGGGGGGGCTCCTACAATGAGCAGTTCTTC. Translated: CASSPSQRGGSYNEQFF.

This clone was counted once. The chain recombines TRBV20-1 with TRBJ2-1; the D gene is possibly TRBD1 (5 bases). Trimming pared 5 bases from V and 8 bases from J, leaving 7 bases between. The germline CDR1 and CDR2 sequences are DFQATT and SNEGSKA (reference sequence). The CDR3 consists of 10 residues. The CDR3 is CSAQGHEQFF. The CDR3 region has the DNA TGCAGTGCTCAGGGCCATGAGCAGTTCTTC.

This clone was seen only once. The chain joins TRBV10-3 to TRBJ1-1, with D unclear. From germline, CDR1 is ENHRY and CDR2 SYGVKD. The CDR3 covers 14 residues. Trimming took off 4 bases at V and 5 bases at J, with 14 bases between the two ends. CDR3 loop: CAISARLEGTEAFF. The DNA of the CDR3 is TGTGCCATCAGTGCCCGACTGGAGGGAACTGAAGCTTTCTTT.

This chain joins TRBV5-6 and TRBJ1-6; no clear D. V was cut by 2 bases and J by 2 bases, with 17 bases left in between. Germline V CDR1 and CDR2: SGHDT, YYEEEE. The CDR3 is made up of 18 amino acids. The CDR3 reads CASSLGSGGWTYNSPLHF. As DNA, the CDR3 is TGTGCCAGCAGCTTAGGGTCAGGAGGGTGGACCTATAATTCACCCCTCCACTTT.

The chain carries TRBV19 and TRBJ2-6, with TRBD1 identical over 8 bases. V was clipped by 8 bases and J by 0 bases; unmatched bases: 6. Germline CDR1 and CDR2: LNHDA and SQIVND (reference sequence). This CDR3 comprises 16 residues. CDR3 loop: CASSRTGLSGANVLTF. The CDR3 nucleotides are TGTGCCAGTTCTCGGACAGGGCTCTCTGGGGCCAACGTCCTGACTTTC.

V gene TRBV6-5 combines with J gene TRBJ2-5; possible D gene TRBD2, 7 bases. V lost 4 bases and J 5 bases, leaving 11 bases between the germline ends. The CDR3 extends over 13 amino acids. The germline V gene has CDR1 MNHEY and CDR2 SVGAGI. CDR3 sequence reads: CASSWGGLETQYF. CDR3 bases: TGTGCCAGCAGTTGGGGGGGGCTCGAGACCCAGTACTTC.

The sample holds one count of this clone. The rearrangement links TRBV6-5 to TRBJ1-1; D gene unclear. The CDR3 sequence is 11 residues long. V lost 7 bases and J lost 2, with 5 bases in between. CDR1 and CDR2 (germline): MNHEY, SVGAGI. This CDR3 is CASTFNTEAFF. The CDR3 DNA sequence: TGTGCCAGCACCTTCAACACTGAAGCTTTCTTT.